This entry concerns a single T cell receptor beta chain. The method was immunoSEQ multiplex PCR; TCRdb's version includes in-frame clones alone and lacks a portion of them. The profile shows about 77,000 clones, approximately 90% of them singletons. These data belong to a study of T cell changes during pregnancy in multiple sclerosis. Trimming took off 8 bases at V and 2 bases at J, with 11 bases between the two ends. Germline assignment: CDR1 SGHNT and CDR2 YENEEA. This CDR3 has 13 amino acids. The input for sequencing was peripheral blood, taken before pregnancy. The gene calls are TRBV11-3 and TRBJ2-3; TRBD2 might be the D (6 bases). The TCR comes from a female donor with multiple sclerosis, enrolled in a pregnancy study. The CDR3 region is CASAEGTTDTQYF. The CDR3 bases are TGTGCCAGCGCGGAGGGGACCACAGATACGCAGTATTTT.